This section outlines one T cell receptor beta chain sequence together with its context. TCRdb's copy holds only in-frame clones and misses some; the assay was immunoSEQ multiplex PCR. The sample records roughly 200,000 clones, 80% to 90% being singletons. This record belongs to a study of blood T cell repertoires in COVID-19. Trimming removed 5 bases at V and 9 bases at J, with 20 bases between. Germline V lookup: CDR1 SEHNR, CDR2 FQNEAQ (reference sequence). The CDR3 totals 15 residues. The sequence came from an elderly woman with acute or convalescent COVID-19. Sequencing was carried out using peripheral blood. This chain joins TRBV7-9 and TRBJ1-5; D unclear. The CDR3 is CASSGPDSRPVPQHF. CDR3 DNA sequence: TGTGCCAGCAGCGGCCCGGACTCAAGACCAGTGCCCCAGCATTTT.